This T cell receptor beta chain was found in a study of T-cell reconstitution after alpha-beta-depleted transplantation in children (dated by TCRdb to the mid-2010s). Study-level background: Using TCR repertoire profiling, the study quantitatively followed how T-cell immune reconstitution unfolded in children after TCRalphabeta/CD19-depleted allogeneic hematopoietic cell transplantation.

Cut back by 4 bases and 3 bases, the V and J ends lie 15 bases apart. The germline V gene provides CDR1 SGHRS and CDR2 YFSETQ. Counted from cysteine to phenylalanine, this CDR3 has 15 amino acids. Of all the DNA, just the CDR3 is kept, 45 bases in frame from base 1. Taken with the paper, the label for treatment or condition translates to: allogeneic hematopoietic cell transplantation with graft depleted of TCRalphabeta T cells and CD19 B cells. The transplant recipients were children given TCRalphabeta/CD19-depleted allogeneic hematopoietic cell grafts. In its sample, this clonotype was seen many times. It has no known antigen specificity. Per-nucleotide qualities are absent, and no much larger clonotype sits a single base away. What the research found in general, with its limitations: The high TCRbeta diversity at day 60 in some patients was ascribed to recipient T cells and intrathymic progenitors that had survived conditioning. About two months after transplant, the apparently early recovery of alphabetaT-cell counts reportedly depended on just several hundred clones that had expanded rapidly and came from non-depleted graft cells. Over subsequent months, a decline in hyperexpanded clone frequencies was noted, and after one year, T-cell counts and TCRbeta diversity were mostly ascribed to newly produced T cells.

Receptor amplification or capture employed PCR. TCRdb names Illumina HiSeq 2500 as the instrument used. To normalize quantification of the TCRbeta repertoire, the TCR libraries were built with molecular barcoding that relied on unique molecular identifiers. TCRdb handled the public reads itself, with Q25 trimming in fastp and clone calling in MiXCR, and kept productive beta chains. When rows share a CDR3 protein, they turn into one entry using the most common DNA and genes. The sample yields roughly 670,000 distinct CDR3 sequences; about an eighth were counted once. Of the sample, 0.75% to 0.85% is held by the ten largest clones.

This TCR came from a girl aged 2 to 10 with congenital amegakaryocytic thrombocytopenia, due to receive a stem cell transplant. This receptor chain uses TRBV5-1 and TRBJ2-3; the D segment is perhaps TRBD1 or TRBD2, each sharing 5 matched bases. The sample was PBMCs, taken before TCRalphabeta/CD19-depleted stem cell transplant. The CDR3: CASSVLGVGTDTQYF. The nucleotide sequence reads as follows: TGCGCCAGCAGCGTTTTGGGGGTAGGGACAGATACGCAGTATTTT.